This passage covers 7 T cell receptor beta chains from one sample sequenced in a study of T cell responses to AZD1222 COVID-19 vaccine. The repertoire was sequenced with immunoSEQ multiplex PCR; TCRdb's copy has only in-frame clones and lacks some. The sample lists around 73,000 clones; 89% were seen once. This material consisted of peripheral blood, taken 28 days after the second AZD1222 dose. The receptors here all came from an adult who received the AZD1222 COVID-19 vaccine.

V and J are TRBV5-6 and TRBJ1-2; the match to TRBD1 covers 7 bases. The germline V gene has CDR1 SGHDT and CDR2 YYEEEE. The CDR3 loop spans 14 amino acids. V shed 2 bases and J 3 bases; nucleotides not matched to a gene: 4. CDR3 coding DNA: TGTGCCAGCAGCTTAAAACAGGGGTACTATGGCTACACCTTC. Its protein is CASSLKQGYYGYTF.

The rearrangement joins TRBV15 to TRBJ2-5; no clear D gene. This CDR3 spans 13 amino acids. The germline V gene has CDR1 LNHNV and CDR2 YYDKDF (reference sequence). The ends were cut back, 1 base at V and 5 bases at J, with 8 bases in the middle. CDR3 sequence reads: CATSRVGMETQYF. The DNA of the CDR3 is TGTGCCACCAGCAGAGTTGGAATGGAGACCCAGTACTTC.

The chain links TRBV7-3 to TRBJ2-1, with 14 bases identical to TRBD2. This CDR3 is 17 amino acids long. Trimming removed 4 bases from V and 2 bases from J; junction bases left unmatched: 4. The germline V gene has CDR1 SGHTA and CDR2 FQGTGA. The CDR3 DNA sequence: TGTGCCAGCAGCTCCGGGACTAGCGGGGGTCCCTACAATGAGCAGTTCTTC. It is translated as CASSSGTSGGPYNEQFF.

This clone was seen a single time. J is TRBJ1-2 and V is TRBV5-4; weak D call: TRBD1 (5 bases). Germline V gene lookup returns CDR1 SGHNT and CDR2 YYREEE (reference sequence). The CDR3 extends over 15 amino acids. V lost 4 bases, J lost 3 bases, and 16 bases lay in between. The DNA for the CDR3 is TGTGCCAGCAGCCCCGGGGGGGGGAGAGACTATGGCTACACCTTC. Residues: CASSPGGGRDYGYTF.

The chain recombines TRBV6-5 with TRBJ2-1; 7 positions match TRBD1. The CDR3 spans 13 residues. CDR1 and CDR2 from the germline V gene are MNHEY and SVGAGI. Trimming removed 5 bases from V and 9 bases from J; junction bases left unmatched: 7. The CDR3 DNA reads TGTGCCAGCAGTCCCGACAGGGCGGGTGAGCAGTTCTTC. Translated: CASSPDRAGEQFF.

This chain joins TRBV19 and TRBJ2-5; D could derive from TRBD1 or TRBD2 (5 bases each). The CDR3 spans 15 residues. Germline V gene sequence: CDR1 LNHDA, CDR2 SQIVND (reference sequence). Trimming left V 3 bases short and J 2 bases short, with 13 bases between. In DNA, the CDR3 is TGTGCCAGTAGTATTAACCCGGGACGACAAGAGACCCAGTACTTC. Translation: CASSINPGRQETQYF.

J is TRBJ2-3 and V is TRBV18; no clear D gene. Germline V CDR1 and CDR2: KGHSH, LQKENI. Trimming left V 3 bases short and J 2 bases short, with 6 bases between. The length of the CDR3 is 13 residues. CDR3 coding DNA: TGTGCCAGCTCACCCCAGGCCACAGATACGCAGTATTTT. Translating gives CASSPQATDTQYF.